A selection of T cell receptor beta chains follows, all from one sample in a study of blood T cell repertoires in COVID-19. Sequencing was performed with immunoSEQ multiplex PCR; in TCRdb, only in-frame clones are kept and a portion is missing. The repertoire holds 200,000 to 250,000 clones, with more than 80% as singletons. The sample consisted of peripheral blood. These receptors all come from a woman aged 25 to 39 with COVID-19, enrolled during active disease. The CDR3 runs from the conserved cysteine through the conserved F or W. The D gene is left open where the match is weak. Expanded clones are given a class, and other clones once, few, many or no size at all.

j_gene	abundance	d_gene	v_gene	CDR3nt	CDR3aa
TRBJ1-2	few	NA	TRBV5-1	TGCGCCACCGGACTGGACAGTCCTAACTATGGCTACACCTTC	CATGLDSPNYGYTF
TRBJ1-2	NA	NA	TRBV4-1	TGCGCCAGCAGCCAAGTAGGGAGTTTCTATGGCTACACCTTC	CASSQVGSFYGYTF
TRBJ1-1	few	NA	TRBV27	TGTGCCAGCGGCCCCGACACTGAAGCTTTCTTT	CASGPDTEAFF
TRBJ2-5	NA	NA	TRBV19	TGTGCCAGCTCGACAGGCGGAAGTATTCGATTGGAGACCCAGTACTTC	CASSTGGSIRLETQYF
TRBJ2-4	NA	NA	TRBV19	TGTGCCAGTAGTATAGGGGCGACGGCCAAAAACATTCAGTACTTC	CASSIGATAKNIQYF
TRBJ2-2	NA	TRBD1	TRBV29-1	TGCAGCGTTATAGGGACAGGTTACACCGGGGAGCTGTTTTTT	CSVIGTGYTGELFF
TRBJ2-7	once	TRBD1	TRBV7-2	TGTGCCAGCACCACCGGGGGACAGGGAGGCGAGCAGTACTTC	CASTTGGQGGEQYF
TRBJ1-1	NA	TRBD1	TRBV6-5	TGTGCCAGCAGTATCCGGGACAGGGGCACTGAAGCTTTCTTT	CASSIRDRGTEAFF
TRBJ2-1	NA	NA	TRBV9	TGTGCCAGCAGCGTAGACAGGGCCCTCAATGAGCAGTTCTTC	CASSVDRALNEQFF
TRBJ2-2	once	NA	TRBV7-9	TGTGCCAGCAGCTCCCGCGGGAACACCGGGGAGCTGTTTTTT	CASSSRGNTGELFF
TRBJ2-3	NA	NA	TRBV11-2	TGTGCCAGCAGCTTGGAGGGGCGGACCCGTAGCACAGATACGCAGTATTTT	CASSLEGRTRSTDTQYF
TRBJ2-2	NA	NA	TRBV5-6	TGTGCCAGCACCCCCCAAAAGAGAACAGCGAACACCGGGGAGCTGTTTTTT	CASTPQKRTANTGELFF
TRBJ1-2	NA	TRBD1	TRBV7-2	TGTGCCAGCAGCTTAGCGGGGACAGGGGGCCATTATGGCTACACCTTC	CASSLAGTGGHYGYTF
TRBJ2-1	once	TRBD2	TRBV12-5	TGTGCTAGTGCCACTTCGGCTCTAGCGGGAGGGTACAATGAGCAGTTCTTC	CASATSALAGGYNEQFF
TRBJ2-7	NA	TRBD1	TRBV4-2	TGTGCCAGCAGCCAAGATCCAGGACAGGGGCTGGCCCACGAGCAGTACTTC	CASSQDPGQGLAHEQYF
TRBJ2-7	NA	TRBD2	TRBV19	TGTGCCAGTAGTCGCAGGGCTAGCGGGGGCACCTACGAGCAGTACTTC	CASSRRASGGTYEQYF
TRBJ2-7	NA	TRBD2	TRBV5-1	TGCGCCAGCAGGGGGACTAGCGGGATCTCCTACGAGCAGTACTTC	CASRGTSGISYEQYF
TRBJ2-7	NA	NA	TRBV30	TGTGCCTGGGGGCCGAGCGGCCGGGAGCAGTACTTC	CAWGPSGREQYF
TRBJ2-1	NA	NA	TRBV7-4	TGTGCCAGCAGCTTAGCGGGGGTAGCGGAATACAATGAGCAGTTCTTC	CASSLAGVAEYNEQFF
TRBJ1-1	NA	TRBD1	TRBV6-5	TGTGCCAGCAGTCGACAGGGAATGAACACTGAAGCTTTCTTT	CASSRQGMNTEAFF
TRBJ1-1	NA	NA	TRBV11-3	TGTGCCAGCAGCTCAGGGAACACTGAAGCTTTCTTT	CASSSGNTEAFF
TRBJ2-7	NA	TRBD2	TRBV7-2	TGTGCCAGCAGCCCAAGACTAGCGGGGTCCTACGAGCAGTACTTC	CASSPRLAGSYEQYF
TRBJ2-7	once	NA	TRBV18	TGTGCCAGCTCATCCGCGCCTTACAGGGTAGACTCCTACGAGCAGTACTTC	CASSSAPYRVDSYEQYF
TRBJ2-5	NA	NA	TRBV5-1	TGCGCCAGCAGCTTGGCCAGCCAAGAGACCCAGTACTTC	CASSLASQETQYF
TRBJ1-2	NA	NA	TRBV7-9	TGTGCCAGCAGCTTGATGGGAGGTGGCTACACCTTC	CASSLMGGGYTF
TRBJ1-6	NA	NA	TRBV4-3	TGCGCCAGCAGCCAAGAGCAGGGAGGGATCTCACCCCTCCACTTT	CASSQEQGGISPLHF
TRBJ2-5	NA	NA	TRBV9	TGTGCCAGCAGCGTCAAACCCAATCAGGGTACCCAGTACTTC	CASSVKPNQGTQYF
TRBJ1-1	NA	TRBD1	TRBV7-9	TGTGCCAGCAGCCGACAGGGGAGAATTACTGAAGCTTTCTTT	CASSRQGRITEAFF
TRBJ1-4	NA	NA	TRBV9	TGTGCCAGCAGCGTAGGACAGCTTAATGAAAAACTGTTTTTT	CASSVGQLNEKLFF
TRBJ1-2	NA	TRBD1	TRBV7-2	TGTGCCAGCAGCCCCCTCCGGGACAGGGCCCCCTATGGCTACACCTTC	CASSPLRDRAPYGYTF
TRBJ1-6	few	TRBD1	TRBV5-5	TGTGCCAGCACCCTGGACAGGGGTCTTAGCTCACCCCTCCACTTT	CASTLDRGLSSPLHF
TRBJ2-7	NA	TRBD2	TRBV4-3	TGCGCCAGCAGCCAAGATCCCGCCGGGACTAGCGGGAGAACGGGCGAGCAGTACTTC	CASSQDPAGTSGRTGEQYF
TRBJ2-1	NA	TRBD2	TRBV29-1	TGCAGCGTTGAATTTCTAGCGGAAAGTTACAATGAGCAGTTCTTC	CSVEFLAESYNEQFF
TRBJ2-7	NA	TRBD1	TRBV7-6	TGTGCCAGCAGCTTAGTCGTCGGGACAGAGACCTACGAGCAGTACTTC	CASSLVVGTETYEQYF
TRBJ2-4	NA	NA	TRBV15	TGTGCCACCAGCAAAACCGGCGTACAGGGCCCCAAAAACATTCAGTACTTC	CATSKTGVQGPKNIQYF
TRBJ1-5	NA	NA	TRBV19	TGTGCCAGTAGCGATGGACAGACTAGCTGGGGGAGCAATCAGCCCCAGCATTTT	CASSDGQTSWGSNQPQHF
TRBJ2-3	NA	NA	TRBV28	TGTGCCAGCAGTACAACATGGGACATTAGCACAGATACGCAGTATTTT	CASSTTWDISTDTQYF
TRBJ2-3	NA	NA	TRBV9	TGTGCCAGCAGCCCATACTCCCTTGATACGCAGTATTTT	CASSPYSLDTQYF
TRBJ2-3	once	TRBD2	TRBV30	TGTGCCTGGAGCCGTGATAGCGGGGGGCCCACAGATACGCAGTATTTT	CAWSRDSGGPTDTQYF
TRBJ2-1	NA	NA	TRBV6-2/TRBV6-3	TGTGCCAGCAGTCCCTACGGGGTCATCAATGAGCAGTTCTTC	CASSPYGVINEQFF
TRBJ2-7	NA	NA	TRBV25-1	TGTGCCAGCAGTGGGGAGACCTACGAGCAGTACTTC	CASSGETYEQYF
TRBJ2-7	NA	TRBD2	TRBV27	TGTGCCAGCAGTTTATCAAGACTAGCGGCCTCCTACGAGCAGTACTTC	CASSLSRLAASYEQYF
TRBJ2-7	NA	NA	TRBV3-1/TRBV3-2	TGTGCCAGCAGCCAAGTAAACTACGAGCAGTACTTC	CASSQVNYEQYF
TRBJ1-1	many	NA	TRBV9	TGTGCCAGCAGCGCTAAGGTGGACAGTGCCCACACTGAAGCTTTCTTT	CASSAKVDSAHTEAFF
TRBJ1-6	NA	NA	TRBV20-1	TGCAGTGCCAGTGACCGGAGCTCCTATAATTCACCCCTCCACTTT	CSASDRSSYNSPLHF
TRBJ1-4	NA	NA	TRBV11-2	TGTGCCAGCAGCTTGTGGGGGGCAACTAATGAAAAACTGTTTTTT	CASSLWGATNEKLFF
TRBJ2-1	NA	NA	TRBV7-3	TGTGCCAGCAGCTTAGGGGGCGCCGAAGCCGATGAGCAGTTCTTC	CASSLGGAEADEQFF
TRBJ1-6	NA	NA	TRBV7-9	TGTGCCAGCAGCTTAGTCCAGGGGACGGGTTCACCCCTCCACTTT	CASSLVQGTGSPLHF
TRBJ2-5	NA	TRBD2	TRBV27	TGTGCCACCAGGACTAGGGGCAAGACCCAGTACTTC	CATRTRGKTQYF
TRBJ2-1	NA	NA	TRBV7-3	TGTGCCAGCAGCGAATTGGGGGGAGGTAGCGCCAGTGAGCAGTTCTTC	CASSELGGGSASEQFF
TRBJ2-2	NA	NA	TRBV7-2	TGTGCCAGCAGCTACACAGGATACGCGAACACCGGGGAGCTGTTTTTT	CASSYTGYANTGELFF
TRBJ2-7	NA	TRBD1	TRBV9	TGTGCCAGCAGCGTGACAGGGGCGAGCTTCGAGCAGTACTTC	CASSVTGASFEQYF
TRBJ1-6	NA	NA	TRBV11-2	TGTGCCAGCAGCGGGAGCCAGCAGCCCCTCCACTTT	CASSGSQQPLHF